This entry features one TCR beta chain sequence. The V gene lost 5 bases and the J gene lost 6 bases, with 13 bases spanning the gap. Germline V gene lookup returns CDR1 LNHDA and CDR2 SQIVND (reference sequence). The CDR3 totals 13 residues. The data originate from a study of blood T cell repertoires in COVID-19. Overall study: The cDNA or gDNA used as material had been derived from T cells, B-cell-depleted T cells, or PBMCs.

The protocol was immunoSEQ multiplex PCR, while the TCRdb copy is restricted to in-frame clones and leaves out a portion. This sample has 150,000 or so clones, with around 86% found just once. The origin of this receptor is a man between 60 and 70 years old with acute or convalescent COVID-19. The chain links TRBV19 to TRBJ1-2; D call uncertain. The sequencing sample was made of peripheral blood. CDR3 protein: CASSLFGGHGYTF. CDR3 bases: TGTGCCAGTAGTCTCTTCGGCGGGCATGGCTACACCTTC.